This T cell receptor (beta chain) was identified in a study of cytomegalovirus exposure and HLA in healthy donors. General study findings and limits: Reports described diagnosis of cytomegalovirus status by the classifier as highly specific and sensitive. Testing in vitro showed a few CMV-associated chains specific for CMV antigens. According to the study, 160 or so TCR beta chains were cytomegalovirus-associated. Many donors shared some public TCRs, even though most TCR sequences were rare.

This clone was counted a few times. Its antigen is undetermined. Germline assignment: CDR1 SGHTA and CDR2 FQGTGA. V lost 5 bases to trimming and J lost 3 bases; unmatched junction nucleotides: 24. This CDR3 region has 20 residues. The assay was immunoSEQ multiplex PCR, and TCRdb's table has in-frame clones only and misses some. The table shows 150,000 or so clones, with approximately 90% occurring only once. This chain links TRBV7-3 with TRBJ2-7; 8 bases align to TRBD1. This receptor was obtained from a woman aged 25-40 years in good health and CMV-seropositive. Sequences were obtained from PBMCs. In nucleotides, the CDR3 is TGTGCCAGCAGCCCCACGGTTCTTTCCCCTCCAGGGGGCTTCAACTACGAGCAGTACTTC. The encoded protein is CASSPTVLSPPGGFNYEQYF.